These 15 T cell receptor beta chains were sequenced from one sample in a study of blood T cell repertoires in COVID-19. Clones were sequenced by immunoSEQ multiplex PCR, and TCRdb holds only the in-frame ones, with some missing. The sample carries 150,000 to 200,000 clones, approximately 91% recorded once. Sequenced: peripheral blood. The receptors come from a man in his 70s with active or convalescent COVID-19.

The rearrangement uses TRBV7-2 and TRBJ2-2, with TRBD2 as a possible D gene (6 bases). V was pared by 3 bases and J by 1 base, with 9 bases between. Germline V lookup: CDR1 SGHTA, CDR2 FQGNSA. CDR3 length equals 15 residues. For the CDR3, the DNA is TGTGCCAGCAGCTTTTGGGACTTGAACACCGGGGAGCTGTTTTTT. This codes for CASSFWDLNTGELFF.

This sequence joins TRBV7-6 and TRBJ2-5, with D perhaps matching TRBD1 (5 bases). The CDR3 is made up of 16 amino acids. Germline CDR1 is SGHVS and CDR2 is FNYEAQ. The ends were cut back, 3 bases at V and 5 bases at J, with 19 bases in the middle. CDR3 coding DNA: TGTGCCAGCAGCTTTAGGGCAGGGTCAGCCAGGGAGACCCAGTACTTC. Encoded protein: CASSFRAGSARETQYF.

This chain uses TRBV7-9 with TRBJ2-7, with D uncertain. Germline V lookup: CDR1 SEHNR, CDR2 FQNEAQ (reference sequence). V lost 1 base, J lost 0 bases, and 13 bases lay in between. The CDR3 totals 16 residues. The DNA for the CDR3 is TGTGCCAGCAGCTTAGTTTTGGCAGGCAGCTCCTACGAGCAGTACTTC. Residues: CASSLVLAGSSYEQYF.

This chain connects TRBV5-4 to TRBJ2-1; 11 nucleotides agree with TRBD2. In germline, CDR1 is SGHNT, CDR2 YYREEE (reference sequence). The CDR3 spans 18 residues. Trimming at V came to 3 bases and at J to 9 bases, leaving 17 bases not matched to a gene. The CDR3 DNA reads TGTGCCAGCAGCTCCAAGGGCCGACTAGCGGGGAGGAGGGGTGAGCAGTTCTTC. This sequence encodes CASSSKGRLAGRRGEQFF. The variable domain in full, with the rest retrieved from reference TRBV5-4 and TRBJ2-1, is ETGVTQSPTHLIKTRGQQVTLRCSSQSGHNTVSWYQQALGQGPQFIFQYYREEENGRGNFPPRFSGLQFPNYSSELNVNALELDDSALYLCASSSKGRLAGRRGEQFFGPGTRLTVL.

The rearrangement links TRBV4-3 to TRBJ1-4; no definite D call. The germline CDR1 and CDR2 sequences are LGHNA and YSLEER. V gave up 1 base and J gave up 7 bases, with 13 bases separating them. CDR3 size: 15 residues. CDR3 coding DNA: TGCGCCAGCAGCCAAGGCTATCTGGCGGGTGAAAAACTGTTTTTT. Translated, it gives CASSQGYLAGEKLFF.

CDR3 bases: TGTGCCAGCAGTTCGAGGGCGGGGGCCAATGAGCAGTTCTTC. This gives the protein CASSSRAGANEQFF. This chain connects TRBV27 to TRBJ2-1; TRBD2 might be the D (7 bases). The CDR3 is 14 amino acids. Germline lookup yields CDR1 MNHEY and CDR2 SMNVEV (reference sequence). Trimming took 4 bases from V and 6 from J, leaving 13 bases between them.

The sample holds a few counts of this clone. The CDR3 loop reads CASSSGTLPNEKLFF. In DNA form, the CDR3 reads TGTGCCAGCAGCTCTGGGACTCTTCCAAATGAAAAACTGTTTTTT. This chain uses TRBV5-4 with TRBJ1-4; possibly TRBD1 for D (5 bases). Germline V CDR1 and CDR2: SGHNT, YYREEE (reference sequence). This CDR3 contains 15 residues. V gave up 3 bases and J gave up 5 bases, with 14 bases separating them.

This sequence joins TRBV27 and TRBJ2-2; a weak D match, TRBD2 (6 bases). Trimming left V 3 bases short and J 6 bases short, with 8 bases between. Germline CDR1 reads MNHEY; CDR2 reads SMNVEV (reference sequence). The CDR3 is 13 amino acids. The CDR3: CASSFSGAGELFF. The CDR3 coding sequence is TGTGCCAGCAGTTTTAGCGGTGCCGGGGAGCTGTTTTTT.

This sequence joins TRBV5-1 and TRBJ1-4, with 7 bases identical to TRBD1. CDR1 SGHRS and CDR2 YFSETQ come from the germline V gene. The CDR3 has 16 residues. V lost 4 bases to trimming and J lost 0 bases; unmatched junction nucleotides: 6. The CDR3 DNA sequence: TGCGCCAGCAGCCTACAGGGGCCAGCAACTAATGAAAAACTGTTTTTT. Translating it yields CASSLQGPATNEKLFF.

The J gene is TRBJ2-2, the V gene TRBV7-2; 7 bases fit TRBD2. The CDR3 covers 15 residues. The V gene's germline CDR1 is SGHTA and CDR2 FQGNSA. The V gene end was trimmed by 3 bases and the J gene end by 1 base; junction bases not matched to a gene: 2. The DNA of the CDR3 is TGTGCCAGCAGCTTCATAGCGGGGAACACCGGGGAGCTGTTTTTT. Translated: CASSFIAGNTGELFF.

The chain is built from TRBV7-2 and TRBJ2-3, with a weak D call TRBD2 (5 bases). Trimming removed 3 bases at V and 3 bases at J, with 16 bases between. The length of the CDR3 is 16 residues. Germline values: CDR1 SGHTA, CDR2 FQGNSA. CDR3 nucleotide sequence: TGTGCCAGCAGCTTTTCGAAGAGTCCGGGGACAGATACGCAGTATTTT. It specifies CASSFSKSPGTDTQYF.

This chain joins TRBV7-8 and TRBJ2-7; TRBD1 agrees at 8 bases. After removal of 0 bases from V and 7 bases from J, the junction contained 8 bases not matched to a gene. The CDR3 is 15 residues long. Germline V gives CDR1 SGHVS, CDR2 FQNEAQ. CDR3 in amino acids: CASSLASGTGWEQYF. Written as DNA, the CDR3 is TGTGCCAGCAGCTTAGCGTCCGGGACAGGCTGGGAGCAGTACTTC.

V and J are TRBV19 and TRBJ1-5; D is possibly TRBD1 (6 bases). Germline V gene data show CDR1 as LNHDA and CDR2 as SQIVND (reference sequence). The CDR3 sequence is 15 residues long. Between the trimmed V and J ends, which lost 6 bases and 3 bases, there was a span of 15 bases. The CDR3 region is CASRRAGAINQPQHF. The CDR3 region has the DNA TGTGCCAGTAGGCGTGCAGGGGCTATCAATCAGCCCCAGCATTTT. The full variable domain, in which reference TRBV19 and TRBJ1-5 provide the parts outside the CDR3, is DGGITQSPKYLFRKEGQNVTLSCEQNLNHDAMYWYRQDPGQGLRLIYYSQIVNDFQKGDIAEGYSVSREKKESFPLTVTSAQKNPTAFYLCASRRAGAINQPQHFGDGTRLSIL.

The rearrangement links TRBV5-1 to TRBJ2-2, with 12 bases matching TRBD2. The V segment lost 2 bases and the J segment 1 base; nucleotides outside the gene matches: 3. CDR3 length: 17 residues. Germline V lookup: CDR1 SGHRS, CDR2 YFSETQ. This CDR3 is CASSFWTSGMNTGELFF. CDR3 nucleotide sequence: TGCGCCAGCAGCTTTTGGACTAGCGGGATGAACACCGGGGAGCTGTTTTTT.

This clone was seen a few times. J is TRBJ1-5 and V is TRBV7-2; 7 bases fit TRBD1. The CDR3 covers 15 residues. V dropped 1 base and J dropped 2; count of bases not matched to a gene: 2. Germline V gene data show CDR1 as SGHTA and CDR2 as FQGNSA. The CDR3 DNA follows: TGTGCCAGCAGCTTAGGGAGGGGGCGCAATCAGCCCCAGCATTTT. This sequence encodes CASSLGRGRNQPQHF. Full variable domain (rest looked up from reference TRBV7-2 and TRBJ1-5): GAGVSQSPSNKVTEKGKDVELRCDPISGHTALYWYRQSLGQGLEFLIYFQGNSAPDKSGLPSDRFSAERTGGSVSTLTIQRTQQEDSAVYLCASSLGRGRNQPQHFGDGTRLSIL.